This TCR beta chain was observed in a study of graft-versus-host responses after intestinal transplantation. Looking at the study overall: Those transplanted obtained multivisceral, liver-intestinal, or isolated intestinal grafts. Anti-thymocyte globulin served as induction for all recipients, who then took tacrolimus and steroids for 3 to 4 years.

Only in-frame clones appear in the TCRdb table, and some are missing; sequencing was by immunoSEQ multiplex PCR. The table records around 110,000 clones, roughly 87% of them present only once. Study findings and constraints: Elevated graft-versus-host to host-versus-graft clonal ratios in allografts were recorded for patients with graft-donor T cell macrochimerism. Association was observed between peak circulating GvH clone levels and early post-transplant HvG declines.

The V and J ends lost 5 bases and 8 bases, in that order; junction bases with no gene match: 4. In germline, CDR1 is SGHRS, CDR2 YFSETQ. The CDR3 is made up of 13 amino acids. With respect to this clone: What it binds is not known.

This clonotype originated in a human donor who was the organ donor for an intestinal transplant. This material consisted of unstimulated CD4+ T cells sorted from spleen or lymph node cells, taken before transplant. The chain couples TRBV5-1 to TRBJ1-6; 7 nucleotides match TRBD1. CDR3 region: CASRGRGDSPLHF. The CDR3 DNA reads as TGCGCCAGCAGGGGCAGGGGGGATTCACCCCTCCACTTT. Full variable domain (rest looked up from reference TRBV5-1 and TRBJ1-6): KAGVTQTPRYLIKTRGQQVTLSCSPISGHRSVSWYQQTPGQGLQFLFEYFSETQRNKGNFPGRFSGRQFSNSRSEMNVSTLELGDSALYLCASRGRGDSPLHFGNGTRLTVT.